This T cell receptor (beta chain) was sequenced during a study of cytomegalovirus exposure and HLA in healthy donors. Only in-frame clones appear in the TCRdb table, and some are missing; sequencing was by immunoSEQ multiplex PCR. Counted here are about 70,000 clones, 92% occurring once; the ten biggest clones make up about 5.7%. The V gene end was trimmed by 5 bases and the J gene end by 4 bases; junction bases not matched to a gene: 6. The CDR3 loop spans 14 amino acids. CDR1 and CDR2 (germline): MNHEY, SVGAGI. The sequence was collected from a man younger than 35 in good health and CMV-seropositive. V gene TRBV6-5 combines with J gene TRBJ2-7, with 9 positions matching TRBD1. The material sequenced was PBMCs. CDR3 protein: CASSRPGQGYEQYF. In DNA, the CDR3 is TGTGCCAGCAGTCGACCGGGACAGGGTTACGAGCAGTACTTC.